What follows is one T cell receptor beta chain and its context. Antigen unknown. Sample treatment: roughly 11-day PBMC culture with coronavirus spike peptide pools or control peptides (ViraFEST assay). These data belong to a study of vaccination and CD4 T cells after COVID-19. On the study more broadly: It was a median around 93 days after diagnosis, with a range of 35 to 161, that post-COVID samples were drawn. Cellular stimulation was performed using overlapping spike peptides derived from SARS-CoV-2, HCoV-NL63, HCoV-OC43 and HCoV-229E.

Study results and limitations: SARS-CoV-2-reactive clonotypes rose nonsignificantly, with the median going from approximately 21 to 40.

The length of the CDR3 is 15 residues. The V and J ends lost 4 bases and 0 bases respectively, with 10 bases between them. Cultured CD4+ T cell DNA underwent sequencing with the Oncomine TCR Beta short-read assay. Cultured CD4+ T cells yielded the extracted genomic DNA. TCRdb processed the PCR reads anew with MiXCR; each CDR3 protein has one entry. The sample lists 10,000 to 15,000 distinct CDR3 sequences; around 67% were seen once. The TCR sequence derives from a human donor who had recovered from COVID-19. The chain is built from TRBV12-3 or TRBV12-4 and TRBJ1-3, with unresolved D. The specimen sequenced was CD4+ T cells from blood, cultured in vitro. CDR3 sequence reads: CASSSTLNSGNTIYF. CDR3 DNA sequence: TGTGCCAGCAGTTCCACACTCAACTCTGGAAACACCATATATTTT.